This T cell receptor beta chain was found in a study of blood T cell repertoires in COVID-19. Study-level background: Sources were T cells, B-cell-depleted T cells, or PBMCs; the material itself was cDNA or gDNA.

Study processing details: Reference gene primer amplification gave estimated nucleated cell counts. Produced via immunoSEQ multiplex PCR; TCRdb's table is partial and in-frame only. V and J calls and clone size are copied from that table; D and trimming were computed from the DNA. The profile shows approximately 190,000 clones, about 86% of them singletons. On this clone: The sample holds other DNA sequences that translate to the same CDR3.

Source material: peripheral blood. The clonotype was recovered from a man aged 25 to 45 with active or convalescent COVID-19.

CDR3 residues: CASSYRENEKLFF. The DNA for the CDR3 is TGTGCCAGCAGTTATCGGGAAAATGAAAAACTGTTTTTT. The J gene is TRBJ1-4, the V gene TRBV6-5; no firm D call. CDR1 and CDR2 from the germline V gene are MNHEY and SVGAGI. V shed 3 bases and J shed 5 bases, with 7 bases lying between them. This CDR3 has 13 amino acids.